These T cell receptor beta chains were read from a single sample in a study of graft-versus-host responses after intestinal transplantation. Libraries were prepared by immunoSEQ multiplex PCR; TCRdb keeps only in-frame clonotypes and omits some of them. The sample lists around 7,400 clones; more than 30% were seen once. Specimen: alloreactive CD8+ T cells from a mixed lymphocyte reaction culture, collected before transplantation. The source of these receptors is a human patient who was an organ donor for intestinal transplantation. Both conserved end residues are part of each CDR3. The D gene is left open where the match is weak. Expanded clones are given a class, and other clones once, few, many or no size at all.

TRBD1	TRBV5-4	TRBJ2-7	.	15	CASSPGTGGLYEQYF	TGCGCCAGCAGCCCCGGGACAGGGGGTCTCTACGAGCAGTACTTC
TRBD1	TRBV4-2	TRBJ1-2	.	17	CASSQMTGTGLIYGYTF	TGTGCCAGCAGCCAGATGACCGGGACAGGGCTCATCTATGGCTACACCTTC
.	TRBV7-8	TRBJ1-2	.	14	CASTPLSRSYGYTF	TGTGCCAGCACCCCGTTATCGCGGTCTTATGGCTACACCTTC
.	TRBV5-4	TRBJ2-7	medium-sized	16	CASSLADGGSGYEQYF	TGTGCCAGCAGCTTGGCTGATGGAGGTTCAGGCTACGAGCAGTACTTC
TRBD2	TRBV4-1	TRBJ2-3	.	14	CASRPIAGADTQYF	TGCGCCAGCCGTCCGATAGCGGGGGCAGATACGCAGTATTTT
.	TRBV7-8	TRBJ1-6	.	14	CASSAGWTNSPLHF	TGTGCCAGCAGCGCGGGGTGGACTAATTCACCCCTCCACTTT
.	TRBV28	TRBJ2-7	.	11	CASTRFYEQYF	TGTGCCAGCACGAGGTTCTACGAGCAGTACTTC
.	TRBV5-5	TRBJ2-2	few	16	CASSFKWGLNTGELFF	TGTGCCAGCAGCTTTAAATGGGGGCTGAACACCGGGGAGCTGTTTTTT
TRBD2	TRBV10-2	TRBJ2-7	.	17	CASRPGLAGSHSYEQYF	TGCGCCAGCAGGCCCGGACTAGCGGGATCCCACTCCTACGAGCAGTACTTC
.	TRBV6-6	TRBJ1-5	.	14	CASSLIVILQPQHF	TGTGCCAGCAGCCTAATCGTGATACTACAGCCCCAGCATTTT
.	TRBV6-1	TRBJ1-3	.	15	CASKVLGRGRNTIYF	TGTGCCAGCAAAGTTTTAGGCAGGGGTAGAAACACCATATATTTT
.	TRBV11-2	TRBJ2-3	.	13	CASSARGSDTQYF	TGTGCCAGCAGCGCCCGGGGGTCAGATACGCAGTATTTT
TRBD2	TRBV10-2	TRBJ2-5	few	15	CASSQTSGRVKTQYF	TGCGCCAGCAGTCAGACTAGCGGCCGGGTGAAGACCCAGTACTTC
.	TRBV5-8	TRBJ2-7	few	13	CASSFQGSYEQYF	TGTGCCAGCAGCTTTCAGGGGTCCTACGAGCAGTACTTC
.	TRBV11-2	TRBJ2-5	few	16	CASSPGAGVGFETQYF	TGTGCCAGCAGCCCCGGGGCAGGGGTGGGTTTCGAGACCCAGTACTTC
.	TRBV6-6	TRBJ1-2	few	15	CASSYTRGGWDGYTF	TGTGCCAGCAGTTACACTAGGGGGGGATGGGATGGCTACACCTTC
.	TRBV19	TRBJ2-5	.	16	CARNIRQSHPQETQYF	TGTGCCAGGAACATCAGACAGTCCCACCCTCAAGAGACCCAGTACTTC
.	TRBV18	TRBJ2-7	few	12	CASSPGGYEQYF	TGTGCCAGCTCACCCGGGGGTTACGAGCAGTACTTC
.	TRBV14	TRBJ2-7	.	16	CASSQDLKRMPYEQYF	TGTGCCAGCAGCCAAGATCTGAAGCGCATGCCCTACGAGCAGTACTTC
TRBD2	TRBV7-6	TRBJ2-1	medium-sized	17	CASSFPSGESSYNEQFF	TGTGCCAGCAGCTTTCCTAGCGGTGAAAGCTCCTACAATGAGCAGTTCTTC
.	TRBV10-3	TRBJ1-2	few	16	CAISESSAGKIYGYTF	TGTGCCATCAGTGAGTCTTCGGCAGGGAAGATCTATGGCTACACCTTC
.	TRBV5-1	TRBJ2-2	.	15	CASSSRGGNTGELFF	TGCGCCAGCAGCTCACGAGGGGGAAACACCGGGGAGCTGTTTTTT
TRBD2	TRBV5-5	TRBJ2-1	few	18	CASSLPGLAEPSYNEQFF	TGTGCCAGCAGCTTACCGGGACTAGCGGAACCCTCCTACAATGAGCAGTTCTTC
.	TRBV5-1	TRBJ1-2	.	15	CASSLSGQTSYGYTF	TGCGCCAGCAGCTTGTCCGGACAGACCTCCTATGGCTACACCTTC
.	TRBV15	TRBJ1-1	medium-sized	14	CATSQGRWNTEAFF	TGTGCCACCTCTCAGGGTCGGTGGAACACTGAAGCTTTCTTT
.	TRBV5-1	TRBJ1-2	.	14	CASRRNRVNYGYTF	TGCGCCAGCAGGAGAAACAGGGTAAACTATGGCTACACCTTC
.	TRBV19	TRBJ2-7	.	15	CASSGTGSWAGEQYF	TGTGCCAGTAGTGGCACAGGGTCGTGGGCTGGCGAGCAGTACTTC
.	TRBV6-5	TRBJ2-1	medium-sized	13	CASTGGIKNEQFF	TGTGCCAGCACCGGAGGGATAAAAAATGAGCAGTTCTTC
TRBD1	TRBV29-1	TRBJ2-7	few	16	CSVERTSGTGGYEQYF	TGCAGCGTTGAACGGACCTCCGGGACAGGGGGCTACGAGCAGTACTTC
TRBD2	TRBV15	TRBJ2-7	.	16	CATSRDYKRGVYEQYF	TGTGCCACCAGCAGAGATTATAAGCGGGGGGTTTACGAGCAGTACTTC
.	TRBV7-6	TRBJ2-1	.	15	CASSLGNRGYNEQFF	TGTGCCAGCAGCTTAGGTAATAGGGGGTACAATGAGCAGTTCTTC
.	TRBV7-9	TRBJ2-7	few	16	CASSTPIGGQTYEQYF	TGTGCCAGCAGCACACCGATCGGGGGACAGACCTACGAGCAGTACTTC
TRBD2	TRBV11-3	TRBJ2-1	few	15	CASSLEREGNNEQFF	TGTGCCAGCAGCTTAGAGCGGGAGGGAAACAATGAGCAGTTCTTC
TRBD1	TRBV5-1	TRBJ2-7	.	16	CASSLTGTGGLSEQYF	TGCGCCAGCAGCTTAACCGGGACAGGGGGGCTAAGCGAGCAGTACTTC
TRBD1	TRBV5-4	TRBJ2-7	.	14	CASSLGQGSYEQYF	TGTGCCAGCAGCTTGGGACAGGGGAGTTACGAGCAGTACTTC
.	TRBV7-2	TRBJ1-2	few	18	CASSLVTYPVKGAYGYTF	TGTGCCAGCAGCTTAGTCACCTACCCCGTTAAGGGAGCCTATGGCTACACCTTC
TRBD1	TRBV7-6	TRBJ2-3	once	14	CASSLDQGDDTQYF	TGTGCCAGCAGCTTAGATCAGGGGGACGATACGCAGTATTTT
TRBD1	TRBV2	TRBJ1-4	.	16	CASSVLEDRINEKLFF	TGTGCCAGCAGTGTCCTCGAGGACAGGATTAATGAAAAACTGTTTTTT
.	TRBV28	TRBJ2-2	few	13	CASSPSNTGELFF	TGTGCCAGCAGCCCATCGAACACCGGGGAGCTGTTTTTT
TRBD1	TRBV6-5	TRBJ1-2	once	14	CASRDWDRVYGYTF	TGTGCCAGCAGGGACTGGGACAGGGTCTATGGCTACACCTTC
.	TRBV11-3	TRBJ1-1	.	17	CASSSISSTGRGTEAFF	TGTGCCAGCAGCTCAATATCGTCGACGGGCCGGGGGACTGAAGCTTTCTTT
TRBD2	TRBV7-2	TRBJ2-7	medium-sized	14	CASTVGLGAYEQYF	TGTGCCAGCACCGTCGGACTAGGAGCCTACGAGCAGTACTTC
.	TRBV4-3	TRBJ2-1	.	14	CASSQTGWGGWQFF	TGCGCCAGCAGCCAAACAGGGTGGGGGGGATGGCAGTTCTTC
.	TRBV2	TRBJ2-3	.	14	CAIHRDLSTDTQYF	TGTGCCATTCACCGGGACTTAAGCACAGATACGCAGTATTTT
TRBD1	TRBV27	TRBJ2-7	.	15	CASSLEPGTAYEQYF	TGTGCCAGCAGTTTAGAACCCGGGACAGCCTACGAGCAGTACTTC
.	TRBV19	TRBJ1-1	medium-sized	14	CASNRGGETSKAFF	TGTGCCAGCAACCGGGGGGGGGAGACATCGAAAGCTTTCTTT
.	TRBV6-6	TRBJ2-1	large	13	CASSSSSYNEQFF	TGTGCCAGCAGTTCTAGCTCCTACAATGAGCAGTTCTTC
TRBD2	TRBV7-6	TRBJ2-1	.	19	CASSFYVAGASLVYNEQFF	TGTGCCAGCAGCTTTTATGTTGCGGGAGCCTCCCTAGTCTACAATGAGCAGTTCTTC
.	TRBV15	TRBJ2-1	.	15	CATSNPRGGYNEQFF	TGTGCCACCAGCAACCCGAGGGGGGGCTACAATGAGCAGTTCTTC
.	TRBV9	TRBJ2-1	.	16	CASSQFANGLYNEQFF	TGTGCCAGCAGCCAATTCGCTAATGGACTCTACAATGAGCAGTTCTTC